This T cell receptor (beta chain) derives from a study of regulatory T cells in long-lasting Graves disease. Study-wide results and caveats: The study found TRBV28, TRBJ1-2 and TRBJ2-5 favored in persistent disease. Those with persistent disease had in common more public clonotypes (approximately 2,500) than new patients (roughly 1,000).

This clonotype was recorded many times. Its antigen remains unknown. Time point defined: newly diagnosed GD, antithyroid drugs for less than 3 months. After RNA was extracted from PBMCs, the TCR library was made from it. The CDR3 is 13 residues long. The V gene's germline CDR1 is SGHDN and CDR2 FVKESK. V was shortened by 1 base and J by 7 bases, with 10 bases between the two germline ends. Arm-PCR of CDR3 regions and iRepertoire HTBI primers were the basis on which TCR beta libraries were built. One entry per CDR3 protein, called by TCRdb with MiXCR from the multiplex PCR reads. The sample carries a few hundred thousand distinct CDR3 sequences, roughly 21% recorded once.

The chain links TRBV14 to TRBJ2-5, with D maybe TRBD1 (5 bases). The clonotype originates from a female donor with Graves disease. This specimen consisted of peripheral blood mononuclear cells (PBMCs), obtained at new diagnosis, from a patient treated with antithyroid drugs. This chain's CDR3 is CASSQGVTGTQYF. For the CDR3, the DNA is TGTGCCAGCAGCCAAGGGGTTACAGGGACCCAGTACTTC.